The TCR beta chain described here comes from a study of graft-versus-host responses after intestinal transplantation. Findings and caveats of the study: GvH clonotypes were identified within recipient marrow, with a subset emerging first in ileum or blood.

V was trimmed by 7 bases and J by 0 bases, leaving 6 bases between them. Germline V lookup: CDR1 SEHNR, CDR2 FQNEAQ (reference sequence). The CDR3 is made up of 13 amino acids. This clone has only a few counts. What it binds is not known. Sequencing was performed with immunoSEQ multiplex PCR; in TCRdb, only in-frame clones are kept and a portion is missing. The sample has roughly 25,000 clones; 85% to 95% are singletons. The starting material was PBMCs, obtained 18 days after transplant. The sequence came from a human patient who received an intestinal transplant, so some T cells may come from the graft donor. The J gene is TRBJ1-4, the V gene TRBV7-9; D is uncertain. The CDR3 coding sequence is TGTGCCAGCACCCCTGCAACTAATGAAAAACTGTTTTTT. Translation: CASTPATNEKLFF.